This TCR beta chain was identified in a study of blood T cell repertoires in COVID-19. The V and J ends lost 7 bases and 15 bases respectively, with 19 bases between them. Germline CDR1 SQVTM, CDR2 ANQGSEA. The CDR3 is 11 amino acids. This clone has just one count. The assay was immunoSEQ multiplex PCR, and TCRdb's table has in-frame clones only and misses some. The repertoire consists of about 430,000 clones, with roughly 90% occurring once and the leading ten covering roughly 1.4%. What was sequenced was PBMCs or T cells enriched from blood (not recorded which). V is TRBV29-1 and J is TRBJ2-1; tentative D call: TRBD2 (6 bases). This clonotype originated in a young woman who had been exposed to COVID-19. In DNA, the CDR3 is TGCAGCGCCGGACTAAACTCTTTTTGGTTCTTC. Amino acid sequence: CSAGLNSFWFF.